These 3 T cell receptor beta chains were all obtained from the same sample, sequenced in a study of cytomegalovirus exposure and HLA in healthy donors. With 60 Vbeta and 13 Jbeta primers, the PCR was carried out. Method: immunoSEQ multiplex PCR; TCRdb's copy keeps in-frame clones and lacks some. This sample's table reports fewer than 200,000 clones. The sequenced sample was PBMCs. These receptors were obtained from a woman between 55 and 75 years old in good health and CMV-seronegative.

The gene calls are TRBV7-8 and TRBJ1-5, with 9 bases fitting TRBD1. Unmatched junction bases numbered 1, after V lost 3 bases and J lost 4 bases. The CDR3 runs 14 residues. CDR1 is SGHVS and CDR2 is FQNEAQ in the germline V gene. CDR3 in amino acids: CASSFGQGNQPQHF. CDR3 coding DNA: TGTGCCAGCAGCTTCGGACAGGGGAATCAGCCCCAGCATTTT. Drawing the rest from reference TRBV7-8 and TRBJ1-5, the complete variable domain is GAGVSQSPRYKVAKRGQDVALRCDPISGHVSLFWYQQALGQGPEFLTYFQNEAQLDKSGLPSDRFFAERPEGSVSTLKIQRTQQEDSAVYLCASSFGQGNQPQHFGDGTRLSIL.

The chain has TRBV27 and TRBJ1-2; a weak D match, TRBD1 (6 bases). The CDR3 sequence is 16 residues long. The germline gives CDR1 MNHEY, CDR2 SMNVEV (reference sequence). Trimming took off 7 bases at V and 4 bases at J, with 22 bases between the two ends. The CDR3 nucleotides read TGTGCCAGCAATCCTTGGGGAGGGGGGAGCATCTATGGCTACACCTTC. This encodes CASNPWGGGSIYGYTF.

The chain links TRBV6-5 to TRBJ1-4; TRBD1 agrees at 7 bases. J gave up 7 bases and V 5 bases, and 10 bases lay outside the gene matches. This CDR3 has 15 residues. Germline values: CDR1 MNHEY, CDR2 SVGAGI. The CDR3: CASSSSPGGREKLFF. In DNA, the CDR3 is TGTGCCAGCAGTAGTTCGCCAGGGGGACGTGAAAAACTGTTTTTT.